This T cell receptor (beta chain) was observed in a study of a mutant IDH1 vaccine in newly diagnosed glioma. Overall study context: The earlier regimen, radiotherapy, temozolomide, or both, was most often both. Whole-study results and caveats: Changes to the top peripheral T cell clonotypes appeared unrelated to pseudoprogression.

Time point in this sample: baseline, week 1 (first vaccination visit). As to treatment: pre-vaccination baseline after standard-of-care therapy. Every donor had a new WHO grade 3 or 4 astrocytoma that was IDH1-mutant, with loss of nuclear ATRX. Repertoires were generated with immunoSEQ multiplex PCR, while TCRdb's copy carries only in-frame clones and drops some. The table lists 92,000 or so clones, roughly 87% of them singletons. Concerning this clone: Its antigen remains unknown.

This CDR3 is 15 amino acids long. Trimming removed 7 bases from V and 3 bases from J, with 15 bases in between. The germline gives CDR1 WSHSY, CDR2 SAAADI. This specimen was PBMCs, taken from a glioma patient treated with radiotherapy, temozolomide or both. This TCR derives from a middle-aged man with glioma. Some clones in this sample may be carry-over from other donors' samples. The gene calls are TRBV10-2 and TRBJ2-2; TRBD2 might be the D (6 bases). The CDR3 spells CASKPAGFDTGELFF. The CDR3 coding sequence is TGCGCCAGCAAACCGGCGGGGTTTGACACCGGGGAGCTGTTTTTT.